These 16 T cell receptor beta chains were sequenced from one sample in a study of glioma-infiltrating T cells. The iRepertoire nested amplicon-rescue multiplex PCR amplified TCR alpha and beta CDR3s from RNA. One entry per CDR3 protein, called by TCRdb with MiXCR from the multiplex PCR reads. Of 300,000 to 400,000 distinct CDR3 sequences in the sample, 35% to 45% were seen once. The sample consisted of glioma tissue, nonneoplastic brain tissue, or PBMCs (not recorded which). The receptor source for this set is a human donor with low-grade glioma or glioblastoma, undergoing nonglioma brain surgery, or in good health (not recorded which).

Of note for this clonotype: Its ends do not fully match the called genes, so a read error is possible. The CDR3 nucleotides read TGTGCCTGCAGTGAGACAGCCAACACTGAAGCTTTCTTT. Translation gives CACSETANTEAFF. The V and J genes are TRBV6-4 and TRBJ1-1; a weak D match, TRBD1 (5 bases). CDR3 length equals 13 residues. CDR1 and CDR2 from the germline V gene are MRHNA and SNTAGT.

Comment on this clonotype: A much larger clonotype is one base distant, so this may be a read error. The chain employs TRBV6-2 or TRBV6-3 and TRBJ2-1; unclear D gene. Trimming took off 0 bases at V and 7 bases at J, with 10 bases between the two ends. The germline V gene encodes CDR1 MNHEY and CDR2 SVGEGT. The CDR3 has 14 amino acids. CDR3 in amino acids: CASSYSFWANEQFF. In nucleotides, the CDR3 is TGTGCCAGCAGTTACTCTTTCTGGGCTAATGAGCAGTTCTTC.

Notes on this clonotype: This sequence may be a read error, since a much larger clone differs from it by one base. The chain links TRBV28 to TRBJ2-7, with 7 bases matching TRBD2. The CDR3 runs 16 residues. Germline CDR1 reads MDHEN; CDR2 reads SYDVKM. V was pared by 7 bases and J by 4 bases, with 16 bases of the junction left unmatched. The CDR3 DNA is TGTGCCAGCACCAAAGAACCAGGGAGGGGTGGGTACGAGCAGTACTTC. Translation gives CASTKEPGRGGYEQYF.

This chain links TRBV20-1 with TRBJ2-1, with 8 bases matching TRBD2. This CDR3 comprises 12 residues. J was trimmed by 9 bases and V by 6 bases; bases with no gene match: 7. Germline CDR1 and CDR2: DFQATT and SNEGSKA (reference sequence). The CDR3 DNA sequence: TGCAGTGCGAGAAGCGGGGGCAGTGAGCAGTTCTTC. It translates to CSARSGGSEQFF.

This rearrangement joins TRBV28 to TRBJ2-3, with TRBD1 identical over 11 bases. The germline V gene has CDR1 MDHEN and CDR2 SYDVKM. The CDR3 has 15 residues. The V gene end was trimmed by 3 bases and the J gene end by 3 bases; junction bases not matched to a gene: 2. CDR3 sequence (DNA): TGTGCCAGCAGTTTCGGGACAGGGGGTACAGATACGCAGTATTTT. Protein: CASSFGTGGTDTQYF.

The chain couples TRBV6-5 to TRBJ2-3, with a possible D match to TRBD2 (6 bases). The CDR3 spans 16 residues. Trimming took 1 base from V and 1 from J, leaving 12 bases between them. Germline loops: CDR1 MNHEY, CDR2 SVGAGI. CDR3 bases: TGTGCCAGCAGTTACTTCGGGGGTAGCGGCACAGATACGCAGTATTTT. Residues: CASSYFGGSGTDTQYF.

V and J are TRBV28 and TRBJ1-2; a possible D gene is TRBD1 (5 bases). This CDR3 has 15 residues. Deletions cut 5 bases from V and 5 bases from J, with 18 bases between. The V gene's germline CDR1 is MDHEN and CDR2 SYDVKM. CDR3 bases: TGTGCCAGCAGTCCCGACTTCCCGGGGGGGTATGGCTACACCTTC. Translated: CASSPDFPGGYGYTF.

As to this clonotype: One end of the junction does not line up with germline, which may come from a read error. The chain uses TRBV6-6 and TRBJ2-3, with 12 bases identical to TRBD2. CDR3 length equals 16 residues. Per germline, CDR1 MNHNY and CDR2 SVGAGI (reference sequence). The CDR3 reads CASSYSLAGGTGTQYF. The DNA of the CDR3 is TGTGCCAGCAGTTACTCACTAGCGGGGGGCACAGGTACGCAGTATTTT.

Concerning this clonotype: This may be a read error, as it is one base from a much larger clone. V gene TRBV27 combines with J gene TRBJ2-1, with 10 positions matching TRBD1. There are 14 residues in the CDR3. Germline CDR1 is MNHEY and CDR2 is SMNVEV (reference sequence). The CDR3 spells CASLPGQGYNEKFF. DNA for the CDR3: TGTGCCAGCCTCCCGGGACAGGGGTACAATGAGAAGTTCTTC.

In its sample, this clonotype was seen a few times. The J gene is TRBJ1-2, the V gene TRBV7-8; 8 bases match TRBD1. The CDR3 sequence is 14 residues long. With 8 bases clipped from V and 2 bases from J, the junction kept 7 bases outside the gene matches. Germline assignment: CDR1 SGHVS and CDR2 FQNEAQ. CDR3: CASGQGRFNYGYTF. CDR3 DNA sequence: TGTGCCAGCGGACAGGGACGCTTCAACTATGGCTACACCTTC.

This sequence joins TRBV7-2 and TRBJ1-2; no definite D call. V lost 5 bases, J lost 4 bases, and 17 bases lay in between. The CDR3 runs to 15 residues. Germline-derived CDR1 and CDR2 are SGHTA and FQGNSA. CDR3 sequence: CASSPRQTGLYGYTF. Written as DNA, the CDR3 is TGTGCCAGCAGCCCTAGACAAACTGGTCTCTATGGCTACACCTTC. The whole variable domain, remainder taken from reference TRBV7-2 and TRBJ1-2, is GAGVSQSPSNKVTEKGKDVELRCDPISGHTALYWYRQSLGQGLEFLIYFQGNSAPDKSGLPSDRFSAERTGGSVSTLTIQRTQQEDSAVYLCASSPRQTGLYGYTFGSGTRLTVV.

This clonotype was seen repeatedly, ten times or more. The CDR3 reads CATSRDLARSYEQYF. The CDR3 DNA reads TGTGCCACCAGCAGAGATCTGGCCAGAAGCTACGAGCAGTACTTC. V is TRBV15 and J is TRBJ2-7; no clear D gene. Germline V gene sequence: CDR1 LNHNV, CDR2 YYDKDF (reference sequence). The CDR3 loop spans 15 amino acids. V gave up 0 bases and J gave up 3 bases, with 12 bases separating them.

This clonotype was detected a few times. V is TRBV20-1 and J is TRBJ1-1; D is unclear. The V end lost 3 bases, the J end lost 0 bases, and 17 bases lay between the germline ends. The germline gives CDR1 DFQATT, CDR2 SNEGSKA (reference sequence). The CDR3 is made up of 16 amino acids. The CDR3 region is CSARDPVGRVNTEAFF. CDR3 in DNA: TGCAGTGCTAGGGACCCGGTTGGGAGGGTGAACACTGAAGCTTTCTTT.

This clonotype was seen a few times. This sequence joins TRBV7-2 and TRBJ2-1, with 9 bases aligning to TRBD1. Per germline, CDR1 SGHTA and CDR2 FQGNSA. The trim removed 1 base at V and 4 bases at J, leaving 8 bases unmatched. The CDR3 length is 17 residues. The DNA of the CDR3 is TGTGCCAGCAGCTTAGTAAGGGGGACAGGGCTATACAATGAGCAGTTCTTC. Translated, it gives CASSLVRGTGLYNEQFF.

The gene calls are TRBV12-3 or TRBV12-4 and TRBJ1-1; D is perhaps TRBD1 (5 bases). V gave up 7 bases and J gave up 4 bases, with 19 bases separating them. CDR3 size: 15 residues. For the CDR3, the DNA is TGTGCCAGCACCAACCCGGGGGAAGGAGGCACTGAAGCTTTCTTT. This encodes CASTNPGEGGTEAFF.

V and J are TRBV7-9 and TRBJ2-7; TRBD2 aligns across 9 bases. The V gene end was trimmed by 5 bases and the J gene end by 1 base; junction bases not matched to a gene: 3. The CDR3 covers 14 residues. Germline CDR1 is SEHNR and CDR2 is FQNEAQ (reference sequence). The chain's CDR3 is CASSGTSLSYEQYF. The CDR3 nucleotides read TGTGCCAGCAGCGGGACTAGCTTATCCTACGAGCAGTACTTC.